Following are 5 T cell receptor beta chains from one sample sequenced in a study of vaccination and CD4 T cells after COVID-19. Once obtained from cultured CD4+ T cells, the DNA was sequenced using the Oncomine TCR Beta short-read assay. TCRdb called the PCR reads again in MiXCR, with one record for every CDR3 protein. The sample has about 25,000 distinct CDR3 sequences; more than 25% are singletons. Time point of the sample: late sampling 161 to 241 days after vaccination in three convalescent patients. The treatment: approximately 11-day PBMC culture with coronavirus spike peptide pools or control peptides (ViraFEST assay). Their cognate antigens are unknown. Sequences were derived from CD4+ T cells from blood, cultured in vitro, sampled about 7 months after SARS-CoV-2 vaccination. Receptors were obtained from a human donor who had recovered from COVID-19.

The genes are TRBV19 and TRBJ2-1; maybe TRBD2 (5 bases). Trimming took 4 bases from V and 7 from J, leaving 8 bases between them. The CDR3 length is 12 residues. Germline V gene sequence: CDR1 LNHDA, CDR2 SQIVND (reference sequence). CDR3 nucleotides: TGTGCCAGTAGTACCACTAGGAATGAGCAGTTCTTC. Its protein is CASSTTRNEQFF.

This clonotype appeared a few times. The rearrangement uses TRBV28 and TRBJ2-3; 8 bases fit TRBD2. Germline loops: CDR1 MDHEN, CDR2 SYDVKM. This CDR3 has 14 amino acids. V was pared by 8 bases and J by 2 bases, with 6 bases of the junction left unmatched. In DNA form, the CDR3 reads TGTGCCAGCGGGCAACTAGCGGTCACAGATACGCAGTATTTT. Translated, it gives CASGQLAVTDTQYF.

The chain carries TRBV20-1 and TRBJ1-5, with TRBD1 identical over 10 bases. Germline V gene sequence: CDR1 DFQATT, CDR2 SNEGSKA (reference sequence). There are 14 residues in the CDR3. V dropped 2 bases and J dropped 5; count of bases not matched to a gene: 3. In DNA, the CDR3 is TGCAGTGCTAGACCCGGACAGGGGGATCAGCCCCAGCATTTT. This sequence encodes CSARPGQGDQPQHF.

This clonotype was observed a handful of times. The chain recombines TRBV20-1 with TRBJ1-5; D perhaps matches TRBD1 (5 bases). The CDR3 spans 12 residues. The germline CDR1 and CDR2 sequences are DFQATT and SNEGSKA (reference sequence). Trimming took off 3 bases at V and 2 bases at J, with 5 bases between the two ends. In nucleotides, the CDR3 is TGCAGTGCTAGCAGGGGCAATCAGCCCCAGCATTTT. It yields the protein CSASRGNQPQHF.

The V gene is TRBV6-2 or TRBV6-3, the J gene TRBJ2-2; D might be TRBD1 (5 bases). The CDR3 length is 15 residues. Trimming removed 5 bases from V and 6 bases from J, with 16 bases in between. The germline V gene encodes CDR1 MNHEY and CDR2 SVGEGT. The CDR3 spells CASSPRVPPPGELFF. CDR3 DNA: TGTGCCAGCAGTCCCAGGGTCCCACCGCCCGGGGAGCTGTTTTTT.